This T cell receptor (beta chain) was sequenced in a study of a mutant IDH1 vaccine in newly diagnosed glioma. Study information: The treated group averaged around 40 years old and was around 62% male, roughly 40% female.

Comments on this clone: Antigen unknown.

Clones were sequenced by immunoSEQ multiplex PCR, and TCRdb holds only the in-frame ones, with some missing. This table has more than 30,000 clones, roughly 80% appearing once. This sample's time point: week 47, end of study. Vaccination comprised doses that each held 300 ug of mutant IDH1 20-mer peptide, plus topical imiquimod. The CDR3 spans 13 residues. CDR1 is SGHRS and CDR2 is YFSETQ in the germline V gene. Trimming cost V 2 bases and J 8 bases, with 13 bases left between them. The chain uses TRBV5-1 and TRBJ1-2, with a tentative D call TRBD1 (6 bases). This material consisted of PBMCs, taken from a glioma patient whose treatment included an IDH1 peptide vaccine. This TCR was recovered from a man aged 25-45 years with glioma. CDR3 residues: CASSLPGEGGYTF. The CDR3 bases are TGCGCCAGCAGCTTACCAGGGGAAGGGGGCTACACCTTC.